The next 32 T cell receptor beta chains were all read from a single sample in a study of T cell repertoires in cytomegalovirus infection. TCRdb reprocessed the reads via MiXCR and lists one record per CDR3 protein. The table includes fewer than 550,000 distinct CDR3 sequences, around 27% detected once. What was sequenced was PBMCs. The receptors were gathered from a human donor in good health (CMV status not recorded). Some clones in this sample may be carry-over from other donors' samples.

The sample holds a few counts of this clonotype. At one of its ends the junction is not consistent with the germline gene, which may arise from a read error. The gene calls are TRBV6-2 or TRBV6-3 and TRBJ1-2, with unresolved D. Germline loops: CDR1 MNHEY, CDR2 SVGEGT. This CDR3 is built from 11 residues. This CDR3 reads CASSHSTQLNF. In DNA, the CDR3 is TGTGCCAGCAGCCATTCGACACAACTTAACTTC.

This chain uses TRBV6-5 with TRBJ2-1; D might be TRBD1 or TRBD2, each matching 5 bases. The CDR3 spans 15 residues. Trimming pared 8 bases from V and 3 bases from J, leaving 17 bases between. Per germline, CDR1 MNHEY and CDR2 SVGAGI. Written as DNA, the CDR3 is TGTGCCAGCGCGGACTTCACGGGGCTCTACAATGAGCAGTTCTTC. Translated: CASADFTGLYNEQFF.

This clonotype was counted a few times. The chain couples TRBV7-2 to TRBJ2-7; D ambiguous. CDR1 and CDR2 (germline): SGHTA, FQGNSA. The CDR3 totals 13 residues. Between the trimmed V and J ends, which lost 5 bases and 2 bases, there was a span of 10 bases. CDR3 coding DNA: TGTGCCAGCAGCCCGGTTGACCCCTACGAGCAGTACTTC. It codes for CASSPVDPYEQYF.

The V and J genes are TRBV25-1 and TRBJ2-7, with 8 bases that match TRBD2. The CDR3 loop spans 14 amino acids. V lost 2 bases and J lost 3; bases outside the gene matches: 3. CDR1 MGHDK and CDR2 SYGVNS come from the germline V gene. The CDR3 coding sequence is TGTGCCAGCAGTGAAGCCGGGACTAGCTACGAGCAGTACTTC. The encoded protein is CASSEAGTSYEQYF.

This clonotype appeared once. V gene TRBV27 combines with J gene TRBJ1-4, with D uncertain. V was pared by 9 bases and J by 3 bases, with 5 bases between. CDR1 and CDR2 from the germline V gene are MNHEY and SMNVEV (reference sequence). This CDR3 region has 11 residues. The CDR3 reads CASQSNEKLFF. CDR3 in DNA: TGTGCCAGTCAGTCTAATGAAAAACTGTTTTTT.

This clonotype appeared a few times. The V call is TRBV6-6, the J call TRBJ1-5, with a tentative D call TRBD1 (5 bases). Germline loops: CDR1 MNHNY, CDR2 SVGAGI (reference sequence). This CDR3 has 15 amino acids. V shed 4 bases and J shed 11 bases, with 21 bases lying between them. In DNA, the CDR3 is TGTGCCAGCAGTTTAGACAGAGATGGGGTAGTGGCCCAGCATTTT. It translates to CASSLDRDGVVAQHF.

This chain joins TRBV7-2 and TRBJ2-3; 8 bases are a match to TRBD2. Germline lookup yields CDR1 SGHTA and CDR2 FQGNSA. J gave up 2 bases and V 2 bases, and 3 bases lay outside the gene matches. The CDR3 runs 15 residues. The CDR3 loop is CASSLTSGYTDTQYF. The CDR3 DNA follows: TGTGCCAGCAGCTTAACTAGCGGCTACACAGATACGCAGTATTTT.

This clonotype was found many times. This sequence joins TRBV7-2 and TRBJ2-7; D is unclear. Looked up from germline, CDR1 is SGHTA and CDR2 is FQGNSA. The CDR3 is 12 amino acids. Trimming removed 5 bases from V and 0 bases from J, with 5 bases in between. The DNA for the CDR3 is TGTGCCAGCAGCGCTTCCTCCTACGAGCAGTACGTC. As protein: CASSASSYEQYV.

J is TRBJ2-1 and V is TRBV3-1; 12 nucleotides line up with TRBD2. Germline V gene sequence: CDR1 LGHDT, CDR2 YNNKEL (reference sequence). The CDR3 contains 16 residues. V shed 4 bases and J 6 bases; nucleotides not matched to a gene: 7. The CDR3 sequence: CASSRSSGRAANEQFF. The CDR3 region has the DNA TGTGCCAGCAGCCGCTCTAGCGGGAGGGCCGCCAATGAGCAGTTCTTC.

This chain links TRBV15 with TRBJ2-3, with TRBD2 matching over 11 bases. This CDR3 comprises 16 residues. Looked up from germline, CDR1 is LNHNV and CDR2 is YYDKDF (reference sequence). Trimming removed 4 bases from V and 7 bases from J; junction bases left unmatched: 10. In nucleotides, the CDR3 is TGTGCCACCAGCAAAGCCCGGCTAGCGGGAGGATATACGCAGTATTTT. Translating it yields CATSKARLAGGYTQYF.

This clonotype was seen many times. The chain has TRBV10-1 and TRBJ2-1; TRBD1 agrees at 9 bases. The CDR3 has 14 amino acids. J was trimmed by 2 bases and V by 5 bases; bases with no gene match: 1. Germline V gene sequence: CDR1 WNHNN, CDR2 SYGVQD (reference sequence). CDR3 sequence (DNA): TGCGCCAGCAGTACAGGGGGCCCCTACAATGAGCAGTTCTTC. Protein: CASSTGGPYNEQFF.

The chain couples TRBV6-6 to TRBJ1-5; tentative D call: TRBD1 (5 bases). Trimming took 6 bases from V and 0 from J, leaving 12 bases between them. The length of the CDR3 is 15 residues. Germline V gene data show CDR1 as MNHNY and CDR2 as SVGAGI (reference sequence). DNA for the CDR3: TGTGCCAGCAGGTCAGACAGCTATAGCAATCAGCCCCAGCATTTT. Its protein is CASRSDSYSNQPQHF.

This clonotype has more than one count but fewer than ten. This chain links TRBV24-1 with TRBJ2-5; perhaps TRBD2 as D (6 bases). Trimming shortened V by 5 bases and J by 4 bases, and 19 bases separated the two germline ends. Germline CDR1 and CDR2: KGHDR and SFDVKD. This CDR3 is 16 amino acids long. CDR3 in amino acids: CATSAGSGVVSETQYF. CDR3 nucleotide sequence: TGTGCCACCAGTGCCGGGAGCGGAGTGGTGTCAGAGACCCAGTACTTC.

V and J are TRBV5-4 and TRBJ2-1; D might be TRBD2 (5 bases). The CDR3 is 14 residues long. Germline CDR1 reads SGHNT; CDR2 reads YYREEE (reference sequence). V shed 5 bases and J shed 6 bases, with 15 bases lying between them. CDR3 sequence: CASRSEAASNEQFF. The CDR3 DNA follows: TGTGCCAGCAGAAGTGAAGCGGCGTCCAATGAGCAGTTCTTC.

This clonotype was counted between two and nine times. The gene calls are TRBV6-2 or TRBV6-3 and TRBJ2-1; no clear D. The V and J ends lost 4 bases and 8 bases respectively, with 9 bases between them. This CDR3 contains 12 residues. Germline loops: CDR1 MNHEY, CDR2 SVGEGT. The CDR3 loop reads CASSFPRDEQFF. CDR3 DNA sequence: TGTGCCAGCAGTTTCCCTCGAGATGAGCAGTTCTTC.

This clonotype was seen only a few times. This chain connects TRBV12-5 to TRBJ2-5, with unresolved D. Germline V gene lookup returns CDR1 LGHNT and CDR2 FRNRAP. This CDR3 spans 13 amino acids. The V end lost 6 bases, the J end lost 4 bases, and 12 bases lay between the germline ends. The CDR3 DNA is TGTGCTAGTGGGGCCTATGGTGGAGAGACCCAGTACTTC. This translates into CASGAYGGETQYF.

This chain links TRBV2 with TRBJ2-3; D is undetermined. The V end was cut by 2 bases, the J end by 4 bases, with 10 bases between. This CDR3 comprises 14 residues. Germline CDR1 reads SNHLY; CDR2 reads FYNNEI. This chain's CDR3 is CASSEIRRSDTQYF. The CDR3 DNA reads TGTGCCAGCAGTGAAATCCGGAGATCAGATACGCAGTATTTT.

This clonotype was detected a few times. V is TRBV19 and J is TRBJ2-1, with D maybe TRBD1 (6 bases). The CDR3 has 16 residues. Trimming left V 3 bases short and J 1 base short, with 13 bases between. In germline, CDR1 is LNHDA, CDR2 SQIVND (reference sequence). The CDR3 reads CASSMGAALSYNEQFF. CDR3 bases: TGTGCCAGTAGTATGGGGGCGGCCCTATCCTACAATGAGCAGTTCTTC.

CDR3 protein: CASSLFLDYEQFF. CDR3 DNA: TGTGCCAGCAGCTTATTTCTAGACTATGAGCAGTTCTTC. The rearrangement uses TRBV7-3 and TRBJ2-1; no firm D call. CDR1 SGHTA and CDR2 FQGTGA come from the germline V gene. Trimming took off 2 bases at V and 8 bases at J, with 10 bases between the two ends. The CDR3 contains 13 residues.

The chain uses TRBV9 and TRBJ2-3; 12 bases map to TRBD2. This CDR3 has 16 amino acids. Germline V CDR1 and CDR2: SGDLS, YYNGEE. Losses at the gene ends were 0 bases for V and 4 bases for J; bases not matched to a gene: 3. CDR3 sequence: CASSVDLAGGADTQYF. In DNA form, the CDR3 reads TGTGCCAGCAGCGTAGACCTAGCGGGAGGGGCAGATACGCAGTATTTT.

V and J are TRBV6-5 and TRBJ2-3; D unclear. Per the germline V gene, CDR1 is MNHEY and CDR2 is SVGAGI. The CDR3 totals 13 residues. V gave up 4 bases and J gave up 5 bases, with 10 bases separating them. This CDR3 reads CASSSQLQDTQYF. CDR3 bases: TGTGCCAGCAGTTCCCAGCTTCAAGATACGCAGTATTTT.

The chain uses TRBV7-2 and TRBJ2-2, with TRBD2 matching over 7 bases. The CDR3 has 13 amino acids. Per germline, CDR1 SGHTA and CDR2 FQGNSA. V dropped 11 bases and J dropped 4; count of bases not matched to a gene: 7. This CDR3 reads CAYEGRATGELFF. DNA of the CDR3: TGTGCCTATGAGGGGAGGGCCACCGGGGAGCTGTTTTTT.

This chain uses TRBV7-6 with TRBJ2-7, with D hard to call. Trimming left V 1 base short and J 6 bases short, with 7 bases between. Germline-derived CDR1 and CDR2 are SGHVS and FNYEAQ. CDR3 size: 12 residues. The CDR3: CASSLGLGEQYF. Written as DNA, the CDR3 is TGTGCCAGCAGCTTAGGTCTGGGCGAGCAGTACTTC.

V is TRBV11-2 and J is TRBJ2-7; maybe TRBD1 (6 bases). V was clipped by 0 bases and J by 5 bases, with 8 bases between them. This CDR3 comprises 13 residues. Germline V gene lookup returns CDR1 SGHAT and CDR2 FQNNGV. CDR3 residues: CASSLDRGHEQYF. Written as DNA, the CDR3 is TGTGCCAGCAGCTTAGACAGGGGCCACGAGCAGTACTTC.

The chain employs TRBV5-5 and TRBJ1-6, with a tentative D call TRBD1 (6 bases). V lost 4 bases, J lost 3 bases, and 14 bases lay in between. The CDR3 totals 16 residues. Germline V gene lookup returns CDR1 SGHKS and CDR2 YYEKEE (reference sequence). CDR3 loop: CASSTSTTGYNSPLHF. CDR3 in DNA: TGTGCCAGCAGCACATCGACGACAGGCTATAATTCACCCCTCCACTTT. Full variable domain (outside the CDR3, taken from reference TRBV5-5 and TRBJ1-6): DAGVTQSPTHLIKTRGQQVTLRCSPISGHKSVSWYQQVLGQGPQFIFQYYEKEERGRGNFPDRFSARQFPNYSSELNVNALLLGDSALYLCASSTSTTGYNSPLHFGNGTRLTVT.

This chain joins TRBV6-2 or TRBV6-3 and TRBJ2-5, with a possible D match to TRBD1 (5 bases). V lost 6 bases and J lost 2, with 13 bases in between. Per germline, CDR1 MNHEY and CDR2 SVGEGT. The CDR3 covers 14 residues. This CDR3 is CASSPSAGQETQYF. DNA of the CDR3: TGTGCCAGCAGCCCCTCAGCAGGGCAAGAGACCCAGTACTTC.

The rearrangement uses TRBV6-5 and TRBJ1-2; tentatively, D is TRBD1 (6 bases). The CDR3 length is 16 residues. Germline-derived CDR1 and CDR2 are MNHEY and SVGAGI. V lost 1 base and J lost 4, with 16 bases in between. The CDR3 loop is CASSYFPPDRSYGYTF. The CDR3 nucleotides are TGTGCCAGCAGTTACTTCCCCCCAGACAGGTCCTATGGCTACACCTTC.

The gene calls are TRBV2 and TRBJ1-5; 8 nucleotides agree with TRBD1. CDR1 and CDR2 from the germline V gene are SNHLY and FYNNEI. Trimming took 1 base from V and 4 from J; bases not matched to a gene: 3. The CDR3 contains 15 residues. Here the CDR3 reads CASSEGQGKNQPQHF. The CDR3 bases are TGTGCCAGCAGTGAAGGACAGGGGAAAAATCAGCCCCAGCATTTT.

This clonotype was counted a few times. CDR3 region: CASSLVPGVAEAFF. CDR3 bases: TGTGCCAGCAGCTTAGTCCCGGGTGTGGCTGAAGCTTTCTTT. This chain joins TRBV11-1 and TRBJ1-1; the D is unclear. The germline V gene has CDR1 SGHAT and CDR2 FQDESV (reference sequence). V lost 1 base and J 6 bases, leaving 12 bases between the germline ends. The CDR3 is made up of 14 amino acids.

This chain links TRBV12-3 or TRBV12-4 with TRBJ2-7; D ambiguous. The CDR3 has 14 residues. V was trimmed by 1 base and J by 1 base, leaving 8 bases between them. CDR3 in amino acids: CASSLGGPSYEQYF. Written as DNA, the CDR3 is TGTGCCAGCAGTTTAGGTGGCCCTTCCTACGAGCAGTACTTC.

A few counts support this clonotype. V usage is TRBV28 and J usage is TRBJ1-2, with D hard to call. The CDR3 extends over 16 amino acids. Germline assignment: CDR1 MDHEN and CDR2 SYDVKM. V was pared by 5 bases and J by 8 bases, with 24 bases between. The CDR3 sequence is CASSRTLRGGLGGYTF. Here the CDR3 DNA reads TGTGCCAGCAGTCGAACTTTACGCGGAGGGCTCGGAGGCTACACCTTC.

This clonotype was recorded a few times. The gene calls are TRBV12-3 or TRBV12-4 and TRBJ2-7; the D gene is possibly TRBD1 (6 bases). This CDR3 has 13 residues. Trimming took off 3 bases at V and 7 bases at J, with 13 bases between the two ends. Written as DNA, the CDR3 is TGTGCCAGCAGTTTCTCACAGGGTCATGAGCAGTACGTC. Its translation: CASSFSQGHEQYV.